The present T cell receptor beta chain was sequenced within a study of blood T cell repertoires in COVID-19 (dated by TCRdb to about 2020). Background for the entire study: Collaborator samples came from the United States, Italy and Spain and covered acute and convalescent phases of COVID-19. The material from the prospective study consisted of cDNA or gDNA derived from T cells, B-cell-depleted T cells, or PBMCs. Subjects who had been exposed to COVID-19, were actively infected with it, or had recovered from it provided the deeply sampled blood TCRbeta repertoires that made up the dataset. A freely available public database, intended as a resource for researchers studying the immune response to SARS-CoV-2, is where the repertoires were released. Samples were obtained from the ongoing ImmuneRACE study (first 160 participants) and from 1,000 to 1,500 subjects provided by 6 global collaborators. Sample metadata almost always included a de-identified subject ID, COVID-19 status, age in years and sex. Where HLA class I and class II types were available, the types were taken from metadata supplied by the sample provider, not from assay-based typing.

The CDR3 runs 12 residues from the cysteine to the phenylalanine. Kept here is only the CDR3 DNA, which spans 36 bases and is read in frame from base 1. The CDR1 and CDR2 encoded by the germline V gene are MDHEN and SYDVKM. V is cut by 10 bases and J by 5 bases, and the space between the germline ends is 12 bases. One collaborating source in Seattle enrolled patients while the patients were actively infected and followed the patients over time throughout the course of disease. The collaborating institutions used their own protocols to collect whole blood in K2EDTA tubes. For TCRbeta analysis, collaborator samples were shipped as frozen whole blood, as isolated PBMCs, or as DNA extracted from either sample type. TCRbeta CDR3 regions were amplified from genomic DNA by means of the immunoSEQ Assay, a bias-controlled multiplex PCR. The original methods were these. The number of nucleated cells in each sample was estimated from the amplification of reference gene primers within the assay. Sequence reads were collapsed and filtered to measure the absolute abundance of every unique TCRbeta CDR3 rearrangement. Productive Simpson clonality was computed per sample as the square root of Simpson's diversity index over productive rearrangements. The table comes from immuneACCESS by way of TCRdb, which keeps in-frame sequences with V and J called. Part of the clones is missing from these tables; in studies checked, under half for an unresolved V gene and the rest for unknown reasons. The D gene and trimming were derived from the DNA, and the V and J assignments and clone size from that table. Here the sample has approximately 56,000 clones; about four fifths occur a single time. The ten largest account for under 30% of the sample.

Overall results and qualifications from the work: The amount of clinical and demographic metadata varied by source and participant and was provided uncurated.

Details on this clone: Which antigen it targets is not known. Base qualities are not provided; no much larger clone lies one nucleotide away.

The clonotype originates from a woman older than 75 with COVID-19, enrolled during active disease. Sequencing used peripheral blood. This chain is built from TRBV28 and TRBJ2-1; TRBD2 is a possible D gene, resting on 6 matching bases. CDR3 reads: CATRDWDNEQFF. Read as DNA, the sequence is TGTGCCACGCGGGATTGGGACAATGAGCAGTTCTTC. With the rest looked up from the reference TRBV28 and TRBJ2-1 genes rather than sequenced, the full variable domain is DVKVTQSSRYLVKRTGEKVFLECVQDMDHENMFWYRQDPGLGLRLIYFSYDVKMKEKGDIPEGYSVSREKKERFSLILESASTNQTSMYLCATRDWDNEQFFGPGTRLTVL.